This T cell receptor (beta chain) was sequenced for a study of blood T cell repertoires in COVID-19. Per the study methods: Reference gene primer amplification gave estimated nucleated cell counts. Generated by immunoSEQ multiplex PCR, the TCRdb table keeps only in-frame clones and is missing some. V and J calls and clone size are as listed in that table; D and trimming were resolved from the DNA. The sample lists under 250,000 clones; over 80% were seen once. The CDR3 sequence is 15 residues long. Germline CDR1 reads MNHEY; CDR2 reads SVGEGT. Germline trimming cut 0 bases from V and 14 bases from J; bases unmatched to any gene: 10.

The chain uses TRBV6-2 or TRBV6-3 and TRBJ1-4; TRBD1 agrees at 9 bases. The sequenced material came from peripheral blood. This receptor was identified in a man in his forties with acute or convalescent COVID-19. The CDR3 here is CASSYSRQGGEGLFF. CDR3 nucleotides: TGTGCCAGCAGTTACTCAAGACAGGGGGGCGAAGGGCTGTTTTTT.